Shown below are 21 T cell receptor beta chains from a single sample sequenced in a study of cytomegalovirus exposure and HLA in healthy donors. A multiplex PCR was run with 60 Vbeta primers and 13 Jbeta primers. The table came from immunoSEQ multiplex PCR; TCRdb's copy has only in-frame clones and leaves some out. There are some 140,000 clones in the sample; over 70% occur only once, and approximately 1.6% lies in the top ten. Sequencing was carried out using PBMCs. All receptors derive from a young woman in good health and CMV-seronegative.

The V call is TRBV5-1, the J call TRBJ1-1; D may be TRBD1 (6 bases). The V gene lost 4 bases and the J gene lost 8 bases, with 15 bases spanning the gap. Looked up from germline, CDR1 is SGHRS and CDR2 is YFSETQ. The CDR3 loop spans 13 amino acids. CDR3 amino acids: CASSPRGGREAFF. The CDR3 DNA sequence: TGCGCCAGCAGCCCGCGGGGGGGCAGGGAAGCTTTCTTT. The variable domain in full, completed from reference TRBV5-1 and TRBJ1-1, reads KAGVTQTPRYLIKTRGQQVTLSCSPISGHRSVSWYQQTPGQGLQFLFEYFSETQRNKGNFPGRFSGRQFSNSRSEMNVSTLELGDSALYLCASSPRGGREAFFGQGTRLTVV.

This clone showed up just a few times. The V call is TRBV6-1, the J call TRBJ1-1; D unclear. V dropped 7 bases and J dropped 8 bases, with 11 bases sitting between them. From germline, CDR1 is MNHNS and CDR2 SASEGT. The length of the CDR3 is 11 residues. CDR3 region: CASNWRGEAFF. DNA for the CDR3: TGTGCCAGCAATTGGCGAGGAGAAGCTTTCTTT.

The chain recombines TRBV5-4 with TRBJ2-3; 11 bases line up with TRBD2. Germline V lookup: CDR1 SGHNT, CDR2 YYREEE (reference sequence). J lost 2 bases, V lost 3 bases, and 5 bases had no gene match. The CDR3 sequence is 16 residues long. The DNA of the CDR3 is TGTGCCAGCAGCTCCGGGACTAGCGGTTACACAGATACGCAGTATTTT. This codes for CASSSGTSGYTDTQYF. Complete variable domain (other parts from reference TRBV5-4 and TRBJ2-3): ETGVTQSPTHLIKTRGQQVTLRCSSQSGHNTVSWYQQALGQGPQFIFQYYREEENGRGNFPPRFSGLQFPNYSSELNVNALELDDSALYLCASSSGTSGYTDTQYFGPGTRLTVL.

The chain links TRBV5-4 to TRBJ2-3; D is uncertain. This CDR3 contains 14 residues. In germline, CDR1 is SGHNT, CDR2 YYREEE (reference sequence). Trimming took 3 bases from V and 1 from J, leaving 9 bases between them. CDR3 nucleotides: TGTGCCAGCAGCTCCTCTACTGGCACAGATACGCAGTATTTT. Amino acids: CASSSSTGTDTQYF.

The rearrangement joins TRBV5-6 to TRBJ1-1, with D perhaps matching TRBD1 (6 bases). The CDR3 spans 11 residues. V was pared by 6 bases and J by 9 bases, with 12 bases between. The germline gives CDR1 SGHDT, CDR2 YYEEEE. DNA for the CDR3: TGTGCCAGCATCGGAGACAGGAAAGCTTTCTTT. Translated, it gives CASIGDRKAFF. Filled out from reference TRBV5-6 and TRBJ1-1, the complete variable domain reads DAGVTQSPTHLIKTRGQQVTLRCSPKSGHDTVSWYQQALGQGPQFIFQYYEEEERQRGNFPDRFSGHQFPNYSSELNVNALLLGDSALYLCASIGDRKAFFGQGTRLTVV.

This clone was observed a few times. J is TRBJ1-1 and V is TRBV5-1; 7 bases match TRBD1. Trimming cost V 3 bases and J 3 bases; bases outside gene matches: 8. Germline-derived CDR1 and CDR2 are SGHRS and YFSETQ. The CDR3 extends over 15 amino acids. Here the CDR3 reads CASSSRTGGDTEAFF. The CDR3 nucleotides are TGCGCCAGCAGCTCGAGGACAGGCGGTGACACTGAAGCTTTCTTT.

This clone showed up just a few times. The V and J genes are TRBV6-1 and TRBJ1-1; 8 bases match TRBD1. J gave up 9 bases and V 5 bases, and 11 bases lay outside the gene matches. Germline CDR1 is MNHNS and CDR2 is SASEGT. The CDR3 spans 14 residues. CDR3 protein: CASSPPGQVEKAFF. Here the CDR3 DNA reads TGTGCCAGCAGTCCTCCGGGACAGGTTGAAAAAGCTTTCTTT.

Only one count was recorded for this clone. The V call is TRBV2, the J call TRBJ1-5, with D perhaps TRBD1 (6 bases). Trimming cost V 4 bases and J 2 bases, with 12 bases left between them. The length of the CDR3 is 15 residues. CDR1 SNHLY and CDR2 FYNNEI come from the germline V gene. DNA of the CDR3: TGTGCCAGCAGTGCGGGACACTCGGGCAATCAGCCCCAGCATTTT. Residues: CASSAGHSGNQPQHF.

The rearrangement uses TRBV15 and TRBJ1-3; 8 bases agree with TRBD1. CDR1 is LNHNV, CDR2 YYDKDF, per germline (reference sequence). This CDR3 spans 16 amino acids. With V trimmed by 1 base and J by 2 bases, 4 bases remained unmatched. In DNA, the CDR3 is TGTGCCACCAGCAGAGGAGACAGGGGTGCTGGAAACACCATATATTTT. It codes for CATSRGDRGAGNTIYF. The entire variable domain, with the rest obtained from reference TRBV15 and TRBJ1-3, is as follows: DAMVIQNPRYQVTQFGKPVTLSCSQTLNHNVMYWYQQKSSQAPKLLFHYYDKDFNNEADTPDNFQSRRPNTSFCFLDIRSPGLGDTAMYLCATSRGDRGAGNTIYFGEGSWLTVV.

This clone occurred once. V usage is TRBV4-1 and J usage is TRBJ2-1; 10 bases are shared with TRBD2. Germline CDR1 and CDR2: MGHRA and YSYEKL. V was clipped by 3 bases and J by 5 bases; unmatched bases: 7. The CDR3 runs 16 residues. CDR3: CASSHIAGGNNNEQFF. DNA for the CDR3: TGCGCCAGCAGCCATATAGCGGGAGGCAATAACAATGAGCAGTTCTTC.

This clone was observed a handful of times. This chain links TRBV4-1 with TRBJ2-3; D call uncertain. V dropped 1 base and J dropped 6 bases, with 8 bases sitting between them. In germline, CDR1 is MGHRA, CDR2 YSYEKL. This CDR3 is built from 13 residues. In DNA, the CDR3 is TGCGCCAGCAGCCAAGTCAACCGGGATACGCAGTATTTT. Translating it yields CASSQVNRDTQYF.

The rearrangement joins TRBV5-6 to TRBJ2-1, with 11 bases identical to TRBD2. CDR3 length: 16 residues. In germline, CDR1 is SGHDT, CDR2 YYEEEE. V lost 4 bases and J lost 4; bases outside the gene matches: 7. The CDR3: CASSISGRAEYNEQFF. DNA of the CDR3: TGTGCCAGCAGCATTAGCGGGAGGGCCGAATACAATGAGCAGTTCTTC.

This chain uses TRBV18 with TRBJ2-5, with D unresolved. This CDR3 is 13 amino acids long. Germline V lookup: CDR1 KGHSH, CDR2 LQKENI. Trimming took off 2 bases at V and 2 bases at J, with 6 bases between the two ends. The CDR3 reads CASSPLVQETQYF. CDR3 bases: TGTGCCAGCTCACCATTAGTGCAAGAGACCCAGTACTTC.

The V call is TRBV6-5, the J call TRBJ1-2; 8 bases fit TRBD1. From germline, CDR1 is MNHEY and CDR2 SVGAGI. J gave up 5 bases and V 5 bases, and 7 bases lay outside the gene matches. CDR3 length: 14 amino acids. CDR3 protein: CASSETGGEYGYTF. CDR3 coding DNA: TGTGCCAGCAGTGAAACAGGGGGAGAATATGGCTACACCTTC.

V is TRBV2 and J is TRBJ1-3; D remains unclear. CDR1 and CDR2 (germline): SNHLY, FYNNEI. This CDR3 has 15 residues. Trimming took off 6 bases at V and 0 bases at J, with 12 bases between the two ends. In DNA, the CDR3 is TGTGCCAGCAGCGCGGAGGTGAGCTCTGGAAACACCATATATTTT. Encoded protein: CASSAEVSSGNTIYF. Full variable domain (outside the CDR3, taken from reference TRBV2 and TRBJ1-3): EPEVTQTPSHQVTQMGQEVILRCVPISNHLYFYWYRQILGQKVEFLVSFYNNEISEKSEIFDDQFSVERPDGSNFTLKIRSTKLEDSAMYFCASSAEVSSGNTIYFGEGSWLTVV.

About this clone itself: Within the sample, other DNA sequences also encode this same CDR3. The chain employs TRBV5-1 and TRBJ2-1; TRBD2 matches at 9 bases. Trimming cost V 5 bases and J 1 base; bases outside gene matches: 4. Germline V CDR1 and CDR2: SGHRS, YFSETQ. This CDR3 contains 15 residues. CDR3 in amino acids: CASRIAGVSYNEQFF. CDR3 coding DNA: TGCGCCAGCAGAATAGCGGGAGTTTCCTACAATGAGCAGTTCTTC.

The rearrangement links TRBV6-5 to TRBJ1-1, with D tentatively TRBD1 (5 bases). This CDR3 is built from 14 residues. The V end lost 0 bases, the J end lost 4 bases, and 9 bases lay between the germline ends. Germline CDR1 MNHEY, CDR2 SVGAGI. The CDR3: CASSYSRGRTEAFF. As DNA, the CDR3 is TGTGCCAGCAGTTACTCGCGGGGACGCACTGAAGCTTTCTTT.

This clone was seen a handful of times. The chain is built from TRBV5-1 and TRBJ1-2; unclear D gene. The CDR3 totals 15 residues. Germline V gene sequence: CDR1 SGHRS, CDR2 YFSETQ. V was shortened by 1 base and J by 8 bases, with 18 bases between the two germline ends. The CDR3 reads CASSLSGGEESGYTF. Here the CDR3 DNA reads TGCGCCAGCAGCTTGTCCGGCGGGGAGGAAAGCGGCTACACCTTC.

This chain joins TRBV29-1 and TRBJ1-1, with D perhaps matching TRBD1 (6 bases). Deletions cut 5 bases from V and 0 bases from J, with 13 bases between. The germline CDR1 and CDR2 sequences are SQVTM and ANQGSEA. The CDR3 is 14 amino acids. The CDR3 coding sequence is TGCAGCGTTACCTCCGGGACACTGAACACTGAAGCTTTCTTT. It is translated as CSVTSGTLNTEAFF.

The rearrangement uses TRBV5-1 and TRBJ1-2, with TRBD1 as a possible D gene (6 bases). Germline V gene data show CDR1 as SGHRS and CDR2 as YFSETQ. The CDR3 extends over 15 amino acids. Trimming pared 4 bases from V and 4 bases from J, leaving 17 bases between. The CDR3 DNA reads as TGCGCCAGCAGCCATATACAGGGTGAAGGCTATGGCTACACCTTC. Protein sequence: CASSHIQGEGYGYTF.

The genes are TRBV30 and TRBJ1-3; no definite D call. Germline V gene lookup returns CDR1 GTSNPN and CDR2 SVGIG (reference sequence). Trimming stripped 0 bases from V and 0 bases from J, with 12 bases between. This CDR3 is built from 16 residues. This CDR3 reads CAWSVELSGSGNTIYF. CDR3 bases: TGTGCCTGGAGTGTAGAGTTGAGCGGCTCTGGAAACACCATATATTTT.